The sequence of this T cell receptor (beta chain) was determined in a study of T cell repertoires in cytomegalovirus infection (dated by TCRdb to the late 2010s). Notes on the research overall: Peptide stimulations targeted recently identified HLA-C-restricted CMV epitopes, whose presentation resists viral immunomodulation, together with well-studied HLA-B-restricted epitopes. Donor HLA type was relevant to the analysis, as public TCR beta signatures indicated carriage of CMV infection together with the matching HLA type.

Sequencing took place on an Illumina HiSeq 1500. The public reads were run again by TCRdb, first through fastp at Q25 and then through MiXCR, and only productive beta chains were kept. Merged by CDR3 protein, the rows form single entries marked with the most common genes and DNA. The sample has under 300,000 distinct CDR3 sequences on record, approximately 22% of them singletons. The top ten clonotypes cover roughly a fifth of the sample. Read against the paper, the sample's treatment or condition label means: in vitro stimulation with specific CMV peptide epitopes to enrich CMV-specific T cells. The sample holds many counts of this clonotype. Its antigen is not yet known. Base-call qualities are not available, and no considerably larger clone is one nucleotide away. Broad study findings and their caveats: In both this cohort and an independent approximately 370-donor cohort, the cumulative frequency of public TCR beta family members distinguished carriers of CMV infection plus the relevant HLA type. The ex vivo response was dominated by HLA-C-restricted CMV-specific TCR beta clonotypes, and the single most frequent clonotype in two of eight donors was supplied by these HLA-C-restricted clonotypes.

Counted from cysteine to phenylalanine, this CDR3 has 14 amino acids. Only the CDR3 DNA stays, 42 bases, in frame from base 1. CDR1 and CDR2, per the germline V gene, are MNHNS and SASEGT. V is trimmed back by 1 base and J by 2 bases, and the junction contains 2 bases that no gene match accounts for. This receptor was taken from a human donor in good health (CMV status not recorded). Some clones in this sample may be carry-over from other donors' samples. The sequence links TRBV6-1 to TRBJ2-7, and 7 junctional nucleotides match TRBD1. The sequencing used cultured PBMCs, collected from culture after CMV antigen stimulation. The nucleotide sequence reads TGTGCCAGCAGTGAAGAACAGGGGACCTACGAGCAGTACTTC. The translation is CASSEEQGTYEQYF.